These 26 T cell receptor beta chains came from one sample sequenced in a study of cytomegalovirus exposure and HLA in healthy donors. Both 60 Vbeta primers and 13 Jbeta primers went into the PCR. The protocol was immunoSEQ multiplex PCR, while the TCRdb copy is restricted to in-frame clones and leaves out a portion. The sample shows fewer than 200,000 clones, 60% to 80% of them seen only once. The sample comprised PBMCs. Source of these receptors: a woman aged 45-60 years in good health and CMV-seropositive.

The chain employs TRBV28 and TRBJ1-2; 9 nucleotides agree with TRBD1. There are 15 residues in the CDR3. Germline V lookup: CDR1 MDHEN, CDR2 SYDVKM. V lost 11 bases to trimming and J lost 4 bases; unmatched junction nucleotides: 14. The CDR3 nucleotides read TGTGCCTCGACATCCGACAGGGGGGTGGGCTATGGCTACACCTTC. It encodes CASTSDRGVGYGYTF.

The chain uses TRBV30 and TRBJ2-7; TRBD1 agrees at 9 bases. Trimming at V came to 0 bases and at J to 3 bases, leaving 9 bases not matched to a gene. The CDR3 contains 16 residues. Looked up from germline, CDR1 is GTSNPN and CDR2 is SVGIG (reference sequence). For the CDR3, the DNA is TGTGCCTGGAGTGTGCCCGGGACAGGGTATTTCTACGAGCAGTACTTC. It translates to CAWSVPGTGYFYEQYF. Filled out from reference TRBV30 and TRBJ2-7, the complete variable domain reads SQTIHQWPATLVQPVGSPLSLECTVEGTSNPNLYWYRQAAGRGLQLLFYSVGIGQISSEVPQNLSASRPQDRQFILSSKKLLLSDSGFYLCAWSVPGTGYFYEQYFGPGTRLTVT.

The J gene is TRBJ2-1, the V gene TRBV9; D gene unclear. Germline CDR1 reads SGDLS; CDR2 reads YYNGEE. This CDR3 is 16 amino acids long. Trimming removed 0 bases from V and 3 bases from J, with 13 bases in between. Here the CDR3 reads CASSVVFVNNYNEQFF. The CDR3 DNA reads as TGTGCCAGCAGCGTAGTATTCGTGAACAACTACAATGAGCAGTTCTTC. Together with reference TRBV9 and TRBJ2-1, the CDR3 gives the full variable domain: DSGVTQTPKHLITATGQRVTLRCSPRSGDLSVYWYQQSLDQGLQFLIQYYNGEERAKGNILERFSAQQFPDLHSELNLSSLELGDSALYFCASSVVFVNNYNEQFFGPGTRLTVL.

CDR3 coding DNA: TGTGCCAGCAGTGAGTCTAGCTTATCCTACAATGAGCAGTTCTTC. The encoded protein is CASSESSLSYNEQFF. The chain has TRBV6-1 and TRBJ2-1; D possibly corresponds to TRBD2 (5 bases). The CDR3 sequence is 15 residues long. V lost 3 bases and J lost 1, with 10 bases in between. Germline-derived CDR1 and CDR2 are MNHNS and SASEGT.

The chain combines TRBV7-9 with TRBJ2-7, with D possibly being TRBD2 (6 bases). CDR1 is SEHNR and CDR2 is FQNEAQ in the germline V gene (reference sequence). The CDR3 length is 13 residues. Trimming shortened V by 4 bases and J by 6 bases, and 13 bases separated the two germline ends. Here the CDR3 DNA reads TGTGCCAGCAGCTCTGGGACTGGCGCCGAGCAGTACTTC. Encoded protein: CASSSGTGAEQYF.

V is TRBV6-6 and J is TRBJ1-3; D is ambiguous. The V gene lost 1 base and the J gene lost 7 bases, with 11 bases spanning the gap. Germline V gives CDR1 MNHNY, CDR2 SVGAGI (reference sequence). The CDR3 runs to 14 residues. This CDR3 is CASSYLLPRNTIYF. DNA of the CDR3: TGTGCCAGCAGTTACTTACTACCAAGGAACACCATATATTTT.

V usage is TRBV19 and J usage is TRBJ2-1; TRBD2 aligns across 12 bases. Germline V gene sequence: CDR1 LNHDA, CDR2 SQIVND (reference sequence). The trim removed 6 bases at V and 7 bases at J, leaving 22 bases unmatched. The CDR3 covers 20 residues. CDR3 nucleotides: TGTGCCAGTAGCCCCGTCGGGACAGCTAGTCTAGCGGGAGGGCGAAATGAGCAGTTCTTC. Translating gives CASSPVGTASLAGGRNEQFF.

V usage is TRBV28 and J usage is TRBJ1-2, with D hard to call. This CDR3 comprises 14 residues. From germline, CDR1 is MDHEN and CDR2 SYDVKM. Trimming shortened V by 2 bases and J by 6 bases, and 13 bases separated the two germline ends. The CDR3 nucleotides are TGTGCCAGCAGTTTAGAGGGCGGTTACGATGGCTACACCTTC. Translation: CASSLEGGYDGYTF.

This clone was detected only once. The chain links TRBV7-2 to TRBJ2-5; 13 bases are a match to TRBD2. The CDR3 sequence is 15 residues long. J gave up 4 bases and V 5 bases, and 4 bases lay outside the gene matches. Germline CDR1 is SGHTA and CDR2 is FQGNSA. The CDR3 here is CASSPRLAGGETQYF. The CDR3 nucleotides read TGTGCCAGCAGCCCGCGACTAGCGGGGGGAGAGACCCAGTACTTC.

This clone was recorded a few times. The chain combines TRBV7-2 with TRBJ1-2, with TRBD1 matching over 7 bases. V was pared by 5 bases and J by 7 bases, with 13 bases of the junction left unmatched. Germline V gives CDR1 SGHTA, CDR2 FQGNSA. CDR3 length: 15 residues. CDR3 sequence reads: CASSPEETGAVGYTF. The DNA for the CDR3 is TGTGCCAGCAGCCCCGAGGAAACAGGGGCGGTTGGCTACACCTTC.

This sequence joins TRBV2 and TRBJ1-2; D call uncertain. Germline V gene data show CDR1 as SNHLY and CDR2 as FYNNEI. The CDR3 spans 13 residues. Between the trimmed V and J ends, which lost 6 bases and 4 bases, there was a span of 12 bases. The DNA of the CDR3 is TGTGCCAGCAGCTTGGCAGGTCCCTATGGCTACACCTTC. This codes for CASSLAGPYGYTF.

The V and J genes are TRBV2 and TRBJ2-7; perhaps TRBD2 as D (6 bases). The CDR3 totals 14 residues. The germline gives CDR1 SNHLY, CDR2 FYNNEI. With 1 base removed from V and 7 bases from J, the gap between germline ends came to 14 bases. The CDR3 here is CASSEEASRGEQYF. The DNA for the CDR3 is TGTGCCAGCAGTGAAGAGGCCAGCCGGGGGGAGCAGTACTTC.

This clone has a handful of counts. The V gene is TRBV11-2, the J gene TRBJ1-2, with 10 bases fitting TRBD1. This CDR3 contains 15 residues. Germline V gene sequence: CDR1 SGHAT, CDR2 FQNNGV. The V gene end was trimmed by 5 bases and the J gene end by 7 bases; junction bases not matched to a gene: 10. The CDR3 here is CASSPSRDRGGGYTF. In DNA, the CDR3 is TGTGCCAGCAGCCCCTCTCGGGACAGGGGCGGTGGCTACACCTTC. Combining the CDR3 with reference TRBV11-2 and TRBJ1-2 gives the whole variable domain EAGVAQSPRYKIIEKRQSVAFWCNPISGHATLYWYQQILGQGPKLLIQFQNNGVVDDSQLPKDRFSAERLKGVDSTLKIQPAKLEDSAVYLCASSPSRDRGGGYTFGSGTRLTVV.

This chain uses TRBV28 with TRBJ1-5; 8 bases are shared with TRBD1. Trimming removed 7 bases from V and 0 bases from J; junction bases left unmatched: 8. The V gene's germline CDR1 is MDHEN and CDR2 SYDVKM. The length of the CDR3 is 16 residues. The CDR3 region has the DNA TGTGCCAGCAAGACAGGGGAATTTTATAGCAATCAGCCCCAGCATTTT. Protein sequence: CASKTGEFYSNQPQHF.

The DNA of the CDR3 is TGTGCCAGCAGCGCCCGTTTAGCGGAGACCCAGTACTTC. It translates to CASSARLAETQYF. The J gene is TRBJ2-5, the V gene TRBV11-2; TRBD2 is a possible D gene (5 bases). Trimming took 5 bases from V and 5 from J, leaving 12 bases between them. The germline CDR1 and CDR2 sequences are SGHAT and FQNNGV. The CDR3 is 13 residues long.

The chain has TRBV15 and TRBJ1-2; D might be TRBD1 (6 bases). The CDR3 is made up of 16 amino acids. Germline CDR1 is LNHNV and CDR2 is YYDKDF (reference sequence). V was clipped by 5 bases and J by 0 bases, with 16 bases between them. The chain's CDR3 is CATSLRDRLTNYGYTF. The CDR3 DNA reads as TGTGCCACCAGCCTCCGTGACAGGCTCACTAACTATGGCTACACCTTC.

V usage is TRBV7-2 and J usage is TRBJ2-3, with TRBD1 identical over 11 bases. With 2 bases clipped from V and 4 bases from J, the junction kept 8 bases outside the gene matches. The CDR3 is 17 amino acids. Germline CDR1 and CDR2: SGHTA and FQGNSA. The CDR3 sequence: CASSLRRTGGHSDTQYF. For the CDR3, the DNA is TGTGCCAGCAGCTTACGGAGGACAGGGGGCCACTCAGATACGCAGTATTTT.

This rearrangement joins TRBV7-2 to TRBJ2-3; D is possibly TRBD2 (6 bases). CDR3 length equals 13 residues. CDR1 and CDR2 (germline): SGHTA, FQGNSA. Trimming stripped 5 bases from V and 11 bases from J, with 17 bases between. CDR3 residues: CASSRFGQEGQYF. The CDR3 DNA follows: TGTGCCAGCAGCCGCTTCGGTCAGGAGGGGCAGTATTTT. The full variable domain, with the rest looked up from reference TRBV7-2 and TRBJ2-3, is GAGVSQSPSNKVTEKGKDVELRCDPISGHTALYWYRQSLGQGLEFLIYFQGNSAPDKSGLPSDRFSAERTGGSVSTLTIQRTQQEDSAVYLCASSRFGQEGQYFGPGTRLTVL.

The CDR3 region has the DNA TGTGCCAGTAGTAGATCGACAGCTAACTATGGCTACACCTTC. Protein sequence: CASSRSTANYGYTF. The chain recombines TRBV19 with TRBJ1-2; TRBD1 might be the D (5 bases). Germline V gene lookup returns CDR1 LNHDA and CDR2 SQIVND (reference sequence). This CDR3 has 14 amino acids. V shed 4 bases and J shed 0 bases, with 9 bases lying between them.

This clone was counted once. The chain is built from TRBV5-4 and TRBJ2-3; TRBD2 aligns across 7 bases. Germline CDR1 and CDR2: SGHNT and YYREEE (reference sequence). The length of the CDR3 is 13 residues. V shed 0 bases and J 6 bases; nucleotides not matched to a gene: 1. CDR3 in DNA: TGTGCCAGCAGCTTGGCCGGGGGGGATACGCAGTATTTT. Encoded protein: CASSLAGGDTQYF.

The rearrangement uses TRBV6-5 and TRBJ1-2, with D possibly TRBD1 on 6 matching bases. The CDR3 totals 15 residues. Per the germline V gene, CDR1 is MNHEY and CDR2 is SVGAGI. Between the trimmed V and J ends, which lost 0 bases and 7 bases, there was a span of 15 bases. The CDR3 loop is CASSYSGALRGGYTF. The CDR3 bases are TGTGCCAGCAGTTACTCGGGGGCTCTTAGGGGTGGCTACACCTTC.

V is TRBV30 and J is TRBJ2-7; the D gene is possibly TRBD2 (5 bases). The V gene lost 2 bases and the J gene lost 4 bases, with 6 bases spanning the gap. The CDR3 runs 11 residues. Germline V gene lookup returns CDR1 GTSNPN and CDR2 SVGIG (reference sequence). The CDR3 loop reads CAWSRGYEQYF. The CDR3 DNA reads as TGTGCCTGGAGTAGAGGGTACGAGCAGTACTTC.

The V gene is TRBV5-1, the J gene TRBJ2-2; unclear D gene. The CDR3 has 12 amino acids. CDR1 is SGHRS, CDR2 YFSETQ, per germline. The ends were cut back, 7 bases at V and 8 bases at J, with 12 bases in the middle. The CDR3 DNA follows: TGCGCCAGCGGCTCCGAGTTGGGGGAGCTGTTTTTT. The encoded protein is CASGSELGELFF.

The chain couples TRBV28 to TRBJ2-7; the D gene is possibly TRBD1 (6 bases). CDR1 is MDHEN, CDR2 SYDVKM, per germline. This CDR3 region has 14 residues. V gave up 8 bases and J gave up 3 bases, with 17 bases separating them. For the CDR3, the DNA is TGTGCCAGCGGGCGCCAGGGGAGTCGCTACGAGCAGTACTTC. It encodes CASGRQGSRYEQYF.

The genes are TRBV4-2 and TRBJ1-4, with D possibly being TRBD1 (5 bases). Trimming shortened V by 3 bases and J by 5 bases, and 7 bases separated the two germline ends. The CDR3 consists of 13 residues. Germline V gives CDR1 LGHNA, CDR2 YNFKEQ. The CDR3 sequence is CASSQTVNEKLFF. The CDR3 DNA is TGTGCCAGCAGCCAGACAGTAAATGAAAAACTGTTTTTT.

J is TRBJ1-2 and V is TRBV30; unclear D gene. Germline CDR1 reads GTSNPN; CDR2 reads SVGIG (reference sequence). V gave up 4 bases and J gave up 4 bases, with 7 bases separating them. CDR3 length: 11 amino acids. CDR3 loop: CAWIDSYGYTF. The CDR3, as DNA: TGTGCCTGGATCGATAGCTATGGCTACACCTTC.